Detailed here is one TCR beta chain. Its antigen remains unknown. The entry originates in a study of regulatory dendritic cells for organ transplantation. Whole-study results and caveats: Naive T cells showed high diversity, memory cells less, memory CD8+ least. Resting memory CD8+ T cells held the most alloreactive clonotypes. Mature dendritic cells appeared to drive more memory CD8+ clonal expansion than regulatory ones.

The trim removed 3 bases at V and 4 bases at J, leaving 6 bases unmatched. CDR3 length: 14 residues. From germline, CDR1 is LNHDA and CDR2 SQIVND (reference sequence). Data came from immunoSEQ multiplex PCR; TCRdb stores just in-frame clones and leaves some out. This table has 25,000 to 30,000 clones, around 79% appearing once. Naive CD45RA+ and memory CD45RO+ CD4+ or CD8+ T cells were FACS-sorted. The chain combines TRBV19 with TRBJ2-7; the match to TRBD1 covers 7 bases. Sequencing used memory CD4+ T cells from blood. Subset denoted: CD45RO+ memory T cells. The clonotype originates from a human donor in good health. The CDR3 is CASSINRQGYEQYF. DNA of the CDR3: TGTGCCAGTAGTATTAATCGACAGGGATACGAGCAGTACTTC.